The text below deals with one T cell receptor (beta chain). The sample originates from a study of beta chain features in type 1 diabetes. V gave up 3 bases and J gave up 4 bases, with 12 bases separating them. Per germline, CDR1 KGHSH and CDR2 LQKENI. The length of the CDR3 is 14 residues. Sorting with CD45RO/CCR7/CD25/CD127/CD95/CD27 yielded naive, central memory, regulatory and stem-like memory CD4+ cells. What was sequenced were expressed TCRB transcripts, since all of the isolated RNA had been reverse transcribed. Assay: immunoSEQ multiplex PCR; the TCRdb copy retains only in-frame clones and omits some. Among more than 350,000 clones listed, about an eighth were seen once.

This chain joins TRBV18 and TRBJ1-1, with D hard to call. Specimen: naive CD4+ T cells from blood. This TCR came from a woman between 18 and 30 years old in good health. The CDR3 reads CASSPTVLGTEAFF. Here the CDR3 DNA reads TGTGCCAGCTCACCGACCGTGCTTGGCACTGAAGCTTTCTTT.